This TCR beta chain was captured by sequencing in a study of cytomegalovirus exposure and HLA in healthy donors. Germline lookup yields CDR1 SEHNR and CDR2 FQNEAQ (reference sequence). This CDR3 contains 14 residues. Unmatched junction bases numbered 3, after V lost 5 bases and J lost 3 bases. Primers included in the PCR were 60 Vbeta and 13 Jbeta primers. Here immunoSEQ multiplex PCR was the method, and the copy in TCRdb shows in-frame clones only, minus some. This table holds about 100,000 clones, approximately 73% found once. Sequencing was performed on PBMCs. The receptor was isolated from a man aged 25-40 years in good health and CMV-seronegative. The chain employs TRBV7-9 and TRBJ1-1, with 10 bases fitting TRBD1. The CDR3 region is CASSTGQGDTEAFF. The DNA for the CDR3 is TGTGCCAGCAGCACCGGACAGGGGGACACTGAAGCTTTCTTT.